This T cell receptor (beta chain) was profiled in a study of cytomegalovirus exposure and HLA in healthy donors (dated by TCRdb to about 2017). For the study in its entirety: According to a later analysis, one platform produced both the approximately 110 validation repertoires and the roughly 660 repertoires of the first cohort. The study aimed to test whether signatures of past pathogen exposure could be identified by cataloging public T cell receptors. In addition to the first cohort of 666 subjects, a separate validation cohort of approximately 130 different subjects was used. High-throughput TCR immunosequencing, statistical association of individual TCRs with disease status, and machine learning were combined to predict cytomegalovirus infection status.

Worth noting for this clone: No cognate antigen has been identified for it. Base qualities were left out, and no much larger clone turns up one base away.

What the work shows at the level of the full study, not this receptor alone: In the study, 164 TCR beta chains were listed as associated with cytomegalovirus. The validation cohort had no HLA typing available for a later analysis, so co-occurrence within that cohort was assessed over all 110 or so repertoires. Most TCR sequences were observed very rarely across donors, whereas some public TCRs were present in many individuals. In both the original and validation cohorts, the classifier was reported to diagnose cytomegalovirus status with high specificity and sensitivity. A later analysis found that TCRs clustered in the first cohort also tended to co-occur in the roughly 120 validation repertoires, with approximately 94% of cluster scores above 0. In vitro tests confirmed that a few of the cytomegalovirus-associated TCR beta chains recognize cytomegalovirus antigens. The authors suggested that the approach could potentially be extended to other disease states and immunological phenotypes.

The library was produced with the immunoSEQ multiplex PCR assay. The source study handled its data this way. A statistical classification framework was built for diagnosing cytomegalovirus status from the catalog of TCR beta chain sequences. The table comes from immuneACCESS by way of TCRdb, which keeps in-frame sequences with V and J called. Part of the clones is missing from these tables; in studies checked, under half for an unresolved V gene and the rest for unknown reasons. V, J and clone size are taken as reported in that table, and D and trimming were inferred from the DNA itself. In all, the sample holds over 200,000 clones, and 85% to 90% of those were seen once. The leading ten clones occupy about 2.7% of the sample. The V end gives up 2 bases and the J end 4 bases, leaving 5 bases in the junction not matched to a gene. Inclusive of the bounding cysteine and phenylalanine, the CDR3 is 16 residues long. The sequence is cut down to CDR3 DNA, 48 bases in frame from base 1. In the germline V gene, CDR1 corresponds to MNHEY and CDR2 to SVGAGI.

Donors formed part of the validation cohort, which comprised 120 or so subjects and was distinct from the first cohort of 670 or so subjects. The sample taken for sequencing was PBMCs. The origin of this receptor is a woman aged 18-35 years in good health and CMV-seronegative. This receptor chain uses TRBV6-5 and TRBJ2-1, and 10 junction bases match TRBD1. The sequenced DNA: TGTGCCAGCAGTTACCAGTCGGGACAGGGGTACAATGAGCAGTTCTTC. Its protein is CASSYQSGQGYNEQFF.